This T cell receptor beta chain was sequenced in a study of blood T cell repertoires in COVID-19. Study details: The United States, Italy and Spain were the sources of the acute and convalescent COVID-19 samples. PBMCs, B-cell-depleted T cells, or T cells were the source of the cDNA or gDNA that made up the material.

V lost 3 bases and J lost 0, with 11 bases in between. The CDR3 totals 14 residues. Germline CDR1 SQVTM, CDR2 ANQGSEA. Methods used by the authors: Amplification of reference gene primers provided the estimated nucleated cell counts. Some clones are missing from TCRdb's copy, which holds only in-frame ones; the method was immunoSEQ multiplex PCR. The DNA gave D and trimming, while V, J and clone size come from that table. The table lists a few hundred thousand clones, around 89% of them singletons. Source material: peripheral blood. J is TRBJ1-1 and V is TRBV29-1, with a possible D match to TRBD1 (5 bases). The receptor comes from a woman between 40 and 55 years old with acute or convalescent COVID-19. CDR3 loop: CSVDTGEVNTEAFF. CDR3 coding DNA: TGCAGCGTTGATACGGGGGAGGTGAACACTGAAGCTTTCTTT. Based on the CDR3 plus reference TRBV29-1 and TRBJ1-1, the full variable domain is SAVISQKPSRDICQRGTSLTIQCQVDSQVTMMFWYRQQPGQSLTLIATANQGSEATYESGFVIDKFPISRPNLTFSTLTVSNMSPEDSSIYLCSVDTGEVNTEAFFGQGTRLTVV.